The entry below describes one TCR beta chain. Its recognized antigen is unknown. No base-level quality is on record; no much larger clone is a single base apart. Sequencer: Illumina NovaSeq 6000. TCR cDNA was synthesized by 5'RACE template switching, through which a universal primer site and unique molecular identifiers were introduced. Priming of cDNA synthesis was performed from both the TCR alpha and TCR beta constant segments. Library amplification involved two PCR steps, and the second step added sample barcodes and sequencing adapters. Sequencing of libraries was performed on Illumina HiSeq 2500 (2x100 bp) or NovaSeq (2x150 bp). In the paper's pipeline: MIGEC was used to demultiplex reads and collapse the reads into UMI consensus sequences, and MiXCR was used for V(D)J alignment. Vaccine-responding clonotypes were identified with edgeR using replicate PBMC samples, with FDR below 0.01 and a log2 fold change above 5 up to day 15 being required. Each bulk clonotype was labeled CD4 or CD8 based on which sequenced repertoire, CD4 or CD8, contained the clonotype at higher abundance. Through fastp at Q25 and MiXCR, TCRdb rebuilt clones from the public reads, retaining in-frame beta chains. CDR3 protein duplicates are merged, each entry listing the most common genes and DNA. TCRdb's processing, not the study's, gives the V and J calls here. The sample table lists 300,000 to 350,000 distinct CDR3 sequences, approximately 4.5% of them with a count of one. Just under 20% of the sample is taken by the ten largest.

According to the germline V gene (reference sequence), CDR1 reads GTSNPN and CDR2 reads SVGIG. V is reduced by 5 bases and J by 5 bases, leaving a spacing of 9 bases between them. The CDR3 sequence holds 11 residues, the cysteine and phenylalanine included. The CDR3 DNA has 33 bases and is translated from base 1. These data belong to a study of T cells after yellow fever vaccination (dated by TCRdb to 2018 to 2020). In the study overall: The SMART-Seq v4 Ultra Low Input RNA kit was used to prepare libraries from fractions with low cell numbers. To track T-cell clones before and after primary and booster YFV17D yellow fever vaccination, bulk TCR alpha and beta repertoires were sequenced longitudinally. Two healthy male donors made up the cohort, one aged 18 to 30 years and the other aged 30 to 39 years. Blood samples were taken at several timepoints before and after primary and secondary immunization, and bulk PBMC replicates and cell subsets were isolated. General findings and caveats noted by the study authors: Compared with the primary T-cell response, the secondary T-cell response was weaker but faster, peaking on day 5 rather than day 15. After the booster, most clones that had expanded after primary vaccination were detected again (almost 97% of CD4 and around nine tenths of CD8), suggesting broad maintenance of memory. Because only a couple of donors were included in the study, the extent to which the findings can be generalized is limited. FACS-sorted repertoires could contain abundant contaminating clonotypes from the bulk population, so computational filtering was required. A small fraction of clonotypes showed up in both the CD4 and CD8 compartments, probably as a result of convergent recombination.

Taken with the paper, the label for treatment or condition translates to: live attenuated yellow fever vaccine strain. Two biological replicates of bulk PBMCs were collected at each blood-draw timepoint. A standard Ficoll-Paque protocol was used to isolate PBMCs from peripheral blood. RNA was extracted with TriZol from bulk PBMCs, CD4 and CD8 fractions, and dextramer-positive and dextramer-negative fractions. The chain joins TRBV30 to TRBJ2-5; no D gene can be assigned with confidence. This material consisted of PBMCs, taken 15 days after the yellow fever booster vaccination. The TCR comes from a young man who received the YFV17D yellow fever vaccine. DNA sequence: TGTGCCTGGGGGCCCTCGGAGACCCAGTACTTC. This is translated as CAWGPSETQYF.